These T cell receptor beta chains were read from a single sample in a study of blood T cell repertoires in COVID-19. Sequencing used immunoSEQ multiplex PCR; TCRdb keeps in-frame clones, though not all of them. This table has approximately 300,000 clones, nearly 90% appearing once. Input material: PBMCs or T cells enriched from blood (not recorded which). These receptors were obtained from a woman aged 30 to 39 who had recovered from COVID-19. The CDR3 runs from the conserved cysteine through the conserved F or W. The D gene is left open where the match is weak. The size of a clone is reported for some rows only, either as once, few or many, or as a class for expanded clones.

D: -; V: TRBV3-1/TRBV3-2; size: -; J: TRBJ1-2; CDR3: CASSQVADYYGYTF; DNA: TGTGCCAGCAGCCAAGTGGCAGACTACTATGGCTACACCTTC
D: -; V: TRBV3-1/TRBV3-2; size: -; J: TRBJ1-6; CDR3: CASSQLGGVQSPLHF; DNA: TGTGCCAGCAGCCAGTTGGGGGGGGTCCAGTCACCCCTCCACTTT
D: TRBD1; V: TRBV5-5; size: -; J: TRBJ1-1; CDR3: CASSLWDSSHEAFF; DNA: TGTGCCAGCAGCTTATGGGACAGTTCTCATGAAGCTTTCTTT
D: -; V: TRBV27; size: -; J: TRBJ1-5; CDR3: CASSLLGTGQPQHF; DNA: TGTGCCAGCAGTTTACTGGGGACTGGGCAGCCCCAGCATTTT
D: TRBD1; V: TRBV5-6; size: -; J: TRBJ1-6; CDR3: CASSQGQAHYNSPLHF; DNA: TGTGCCAGCAGCCAAGGACAGGCCCACTATAATTCACCCCTCCACTTT
D: -; V: TRBV11-2; size: -; J: TRBJ1-2; CDR3: CASSLDRGAHGYTF; DNA: TGTGCCAGCAGCTTAGATCGGGGGGCTCATGGCTACACCTTC
D: -; V: TRBV29-1; size: -; J: TRBJ1-2; CDR3: CSALQGYGYTF; DNA: TGCAGCGCCCTTCAGGGCTATGGCTACACCTTC
D: TRBD2; V: TRBV2; size: -; J: TRBJ2-5; CDR3: CASRGTSGGLYETQYF; DNA: TGTGCCAGCAGAGGGACTAGCGGGGGACTCTATGAGACCCAGTACTTC
D: -; V: TRBV9; size: -; J: TRBJ1-3; CDR3: CASSVGRGGQASSGNTIYF; DNA: TGTGCCAGCAGCGTAGGGAGGGGGGGGCAGGCAAGCTCTGGAAACACCATATATTTT
D: TRBD1; V: TRBV12-3/TRBV12-4; size: -; J: TRBJ1-2; CDR3: CASTKDRGDGYTF; DNA: TGTGCCAGCACTAAGGACAGGGGGGATGGCTACACCTTC
D: -; V: TRBV9; size: -; J: TRBJ1-2; CDR3: CASSGDGGGYGYTF; DNA: TGTGCCAGCAGCGGTGATGGGGGCGGCTATGGCTACACCTTC
D: -; V: TRBV14; size: once; J: TRBJ2-7; CDR3: CASSQAGIGEQYF; DNA: TGTGCCAGCAGCCAAGCGGGGATCGGCGAGCAGTACTTC
D: -; V: TRBV9; size: -; J: TRBJ2-2; CDR3: CASSVVQATGELFF; DNA: TGTGCCAGCAGCGTAGTGCAAGCCACCGGGGAGCTGTTTTTT
D: -; V: TRBV7-3; size: -; J: TRBJ2-1; CDR3: CASSPGPRVDNEQFF; DNA: TGTGCCAGCAGTCCAGGCCCGCGGGTGGACAATGAGCAGTTCTTC
D: -; V: TRBV7-9; size: -; J: TRBJ1-6; CDR3: CASSLGANNSPLHF; DNA: TGTGCCAGCAGCCTAGGGGCTAATAATTCACCCCTCCACTTT
D: TRBD1; V: TRBV6-4; size: few; J: TRBJ1-2; CDR3: CASSPDRGRGYTF; DNA: TGTGCCAGCAGTCCGGACAGGGGGCGCGGCTACACCTTC
D: TRBD1; V: TRBV4-3; size: -; J: TRBJ1-6; CDR3: CASSQAYPGGSSYNSPLHF; DNA: TGCGCCAGCAGCCAAGCATACCCAGGGGGGAGCTCCTATAATTCACCCCTCCACTTT
D: TRBD2; V: TRBV19; size: -; J: TRBJ2-1; CDR3: CASSMGLAGAHSSYNEQFF; DNA: TGTGCCAGTAGTATGGGCCTAGCGGGGGCCCATAGCTCCTACAATGAGCAGTTCTTC
D: -; V: TRBV18; size: -; J: TRBJ1-3; CDR3: CASSPTGGAAGNTIYF; DNA: TGTGCCAGCTCACCGACGGGCGGGGCCGCTGGAAACACCATATATTTT
D: -; V: TRBV27; size: once; J: TRBJ1-2; CDR3: CASGRGFNYGYTF; DNA: TGTGCCAGCGGCAGGGGATTCAACTATGGCTACACCTTC
D: -; V: TRBV30; size: -; J: TRBJ1-6; CDR3: CAWSSSVPGVALHF; DNA: TGTGCCTGGAGTTCGTCAGTTCCGGGGGTGGCCCTCCACTTT
D: -; V: TRBV19; size: -; J: TRBJ1-5; CDR3: CASSIGAGFQPQHF; DNA: TGTGCCAGTAGTATAGGGGCAGGGTTTCAGCCCCAGCATTTT
D: TRBD1; V: TRBV2; size: -; J: TRBJ1-5; CDR3: CASSDRDPRWPQHF; DNA: TGTGCCAGCAGCGACAGGGACCCCCGGTGGCCCCAGCATTTT
D: TRBD1; V: TRBV5-5; size: -; J: TRBJ1-4; CDR3: CASSLTGVTNEKLFF; DNA: TGTGCCAGCAGCTTAACAGGGGTTACTAATGAAAAACTGTTTTTT
D: -; V: TRBV4-3; size: once; J: TRBJ1-4; CDR3: CASSQDRGREKLFF; DNA: TGCGCCAGCAGCCAAGACAGGGGTCGGGAAAAACTGTTTTTT
D: -; V: TRBV9; size: -; J: TRBJ1-2; CDR3: CASSGGISNYGYTF; DNA: TGTGCCAGCAGCGGCGGGATTTCTAACTATGGCTACACCTTC
D: -; V: TRBV29-1; size: -; J: TRBJ2-7; CDR3: CSVGGGAGAYEQYF; DNA: TGCAGCGTGGGGGGTGGGGCAGGAGCCTACGAGCAGTACTTC
D: TRBD1; V: TRBV7-8; size: -; J: TRBJ1-2; CDR3: CASSSRGTGLYGYTF; DNA: TGTGCCAGCAGCTCTAGGGGGACAGGCCTCTATGGCTACACCTTC
D: TRBD1; V: TRBV2; size: -; J: TRBJ2-5; CDR3: CASRPGTGGAETQYF; DNA: TGTGCCAGCAGGCCCGGGACAGGGGGGGCAGAGACCCAGTACTTC
D: -; V: TRBV5-1; size: -; J: TRBJ2-2; CDR3: CASSFGTPNTGELFF; DNA: TGCGCCAGCAGCTTCGGGACACCGAACACCGGGGAGCTGTTTTTT
D: TRBD2; V: TRBV6-4; size: -; J: TRBJ2-1; CDR3: CASSAQLAGVWEQFF; DNA: TGTGCCAGCAGTGCCCAACTAGCGGGGGTATGGGAGCAGTTCTTC
D: TRBD1; V: TRBV29-1; size: -; J: TRBJ1-2; CDR3: CSVAVRAGGYYGYTF; DNA: TGCAGCGTTGCGGTGAGGGCAGGGGGTTACTATGGCTACACCTTC
D: -; V: TRBV6-5; size: -; J: TRBJ1-3; CDR3: CASSYSNPGSGNTIYF; DNA: TGTGCCAGCAGTTACTCTAACCCGGGGTCAGGAAACACCATATATTTT
D: -; V: TRBV5-1; size: -; J: TRBJ1-3; CDR3: CASCVDGRAGNTIYF; DNA: TGCGCCAGCTGCGTGGACGGGAGAGCTGGAAACACCATATATTTT
D: TRBD1; V: TRBV30; size: -; J: TRBJ1-2; CDR3: CAWSLTGNYGYTF; DNA: TGTGCCTGGAGTTTGACAGGGAACTATGGCTACACCTTC
D: TRBD2; V: TRBV4-3; size: -; J: TRBJ2-3; CDR3: CASSQGPGGALDTQYF; DNA: TGCGCCAGCAGCCAAGGGCCGGGGGGGGCCTTAGATACGCAGTATTTT
D: TRBD1; V: TRBV11-2; size: -; J: TRBJ1-2; CDR3: CASSSRQGRYGYTF; DNA: TGTGCCAGCAGCTCCAGACAGGGGAGGTATGGCTACACCTTC
D: -; V: TRBV15; size: -; J: TRBJ2-3; CDR3: CATSPLAGITDTQYF; DNA: TGTGCCACCAGCCCTCTTGCGGGGATCACAGATACGCAGTATTTT
D: -; V: TRBV15; size: few; J: TRBJ2-7; CDR3: CATSRGAQGNGEQYF; DNA: TGTGCCACCAGCAGAGGAGCGCAGGGGAATGGAGAGCAGTACTTC
D: -; V: TRBV5-6; size: -; J: TRBJ1-3; CDR3: CASSTGGSGNTIYF; DNA: TGTGCCAGCAGCACAGGTGGCTCTGGAAACACCATATATTTT
D: -; V: TRBV30; size: -; J: TRBJ2-3; CDR3: CAWSPGTSPISSDTQYF; DNA: TGTGCCTGGAGTCCCGGGACTTCGCCTATCTCCTCCGATACGCAGTATTTT
D: TRBD1; V: TRBV5-6; size: once; J: TRBJ1-5; CDR3: CASSFSGSGGQPQHF; DNA: TGTGCCAGCAGCTTTTCGGGGTCAGGGGGTCAGCCCCAGCATTTT
D: TRBD1; V: TRBV10-3; size: -; J: TRBJ1-1; CDR3: CAISGTAGEAFF; DNA: TGTGCCATCAGCGGGACAGCCGGCGAAGCTTTCTTT
D: TRBD1; V: TRBV2; size: -; J: TRBJ1-2; CDR3: CASRTGTGYGYTF; DNA: TGTGCCAGCAGAACCGGGACAGGGTACGGCTACACCTTC
D: -; V: TRBV6-5; size: -; J: TRBJ1-2; CDR3: CASSPVDRSNYGYTF; DNA: TGTGCCAGCAGCCCCGTTGACAGATCTAACTATGGCTACACCTTC
D: -; V: TRBV15; size: -; J: TRBJ1-2; CDR3: CATSSPTFLAGFNYGYTF; DNA: TGTGCCACCAGCAGCCCAACCTTTTTGGCAGGGTTTAACTATGGCTACACCTTC
D: -; V: TRBV29-1; size: -; J: TRBJ1-1; CDR3: CSALTGLNTEAFF; DNA: TGCAGCGCCCTGACAGGACTGAACACTGAAGCTTTCTTT
D: -; V: TRBV3-1/TRBV3-2; size: -; J: TRBJ2-7; CDR3: CASSLSRDTYEQYF; DNA: TGTGCCAGCAGTCTCTCCAGGGATACCTACGAGCAGTACTTC
D: -; V: TRBV5-1; size: -; J: TRBJ2-6; CDR3: CASNPGRDTTSGANVLTF; DNA: TGCGCCAGCAACCCGGGCCGGGACACCACCTCTGGGGCCAACGTCCTGACTTTC